The source of this T cell receptor (beta chain) is a study of blood T cell repertoires in COVID-19. In the study overall: COVID-19 samples collected from the United States, Italy and Spain covered acute and convalescent phases.

Original processing notes: Cell counts per sample came from amplifying reference gene primers. TCRdb's copy holds only in-frame clones and misses some; the assay was immunoSEQ multiplex PCR. The V and J calls and clone size come from that table; D and trimming were worked out from the DNA. Among over 250,000 clones listed, approximately 83% were seen once. The CDR3 is 14 residues long. Trimming stripped 3 bases from V and 5 bases from J, with 11 bases between. Germline CDR1 is LNHDA and CDR2 is SQIVND (reference sequence). This sequence originates from a human donor in a cohort sampled during active COVID-19. This chain connects TRBV19 to TRBJ1-5; D unresolved. The sample comprised peripheral blood. As DNA, the CDR3 is TGTGCCAGTAGTATCCGCACGAGTGATCAGCCCCAGCATTTT. This encodes CASSIRTSDQPQHF.